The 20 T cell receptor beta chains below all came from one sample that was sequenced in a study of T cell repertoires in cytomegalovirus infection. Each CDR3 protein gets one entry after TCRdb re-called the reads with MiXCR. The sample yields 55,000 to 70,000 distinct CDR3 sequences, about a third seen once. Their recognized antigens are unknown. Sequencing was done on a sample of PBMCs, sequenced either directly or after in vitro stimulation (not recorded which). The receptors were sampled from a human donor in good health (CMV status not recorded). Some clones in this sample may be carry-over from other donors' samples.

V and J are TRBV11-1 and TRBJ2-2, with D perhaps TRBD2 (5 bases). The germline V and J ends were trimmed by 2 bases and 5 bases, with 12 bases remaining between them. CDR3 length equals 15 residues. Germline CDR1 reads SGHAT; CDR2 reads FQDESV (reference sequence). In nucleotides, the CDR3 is TGTGCCAGCAGCTTAAACTGGGCGGGTACCGGGGAGCTGTTTTTT. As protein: CASSLNWAGTGELFF.

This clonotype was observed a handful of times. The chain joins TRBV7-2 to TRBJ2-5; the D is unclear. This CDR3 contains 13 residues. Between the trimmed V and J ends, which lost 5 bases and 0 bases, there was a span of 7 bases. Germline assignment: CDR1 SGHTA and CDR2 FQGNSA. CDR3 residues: CASSPSNQETQYF. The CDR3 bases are TGTGCCAGCAGCCCCAGTAACCAAGAGACCCAGTACTTC.

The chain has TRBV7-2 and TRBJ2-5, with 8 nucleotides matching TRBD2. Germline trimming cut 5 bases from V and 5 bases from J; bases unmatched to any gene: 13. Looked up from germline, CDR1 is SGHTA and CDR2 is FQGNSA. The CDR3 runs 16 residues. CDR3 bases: TGTGCCAGCAGCCATGGGCCTGGGACTAGTTTGGAGACCCAGTACTTC. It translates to CASSHGPGTSLETQYF.

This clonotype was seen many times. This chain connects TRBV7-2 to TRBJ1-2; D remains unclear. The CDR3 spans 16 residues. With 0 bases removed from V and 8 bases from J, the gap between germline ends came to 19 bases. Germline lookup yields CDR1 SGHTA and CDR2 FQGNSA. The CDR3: CASSLAGSPTLGGYTF. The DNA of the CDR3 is TGTGCCAGCAGCTTAGCCGGCAGCCCAACACTGGGAGGCTACACCTTC.

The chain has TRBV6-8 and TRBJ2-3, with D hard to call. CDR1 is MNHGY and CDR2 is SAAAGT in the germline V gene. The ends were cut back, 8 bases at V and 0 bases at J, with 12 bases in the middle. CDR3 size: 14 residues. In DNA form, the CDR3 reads TGTGCCAGCTCGGCGTCCGCGAGCACAGATACGCAGTATTTT. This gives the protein CASSASASTDTQYF.

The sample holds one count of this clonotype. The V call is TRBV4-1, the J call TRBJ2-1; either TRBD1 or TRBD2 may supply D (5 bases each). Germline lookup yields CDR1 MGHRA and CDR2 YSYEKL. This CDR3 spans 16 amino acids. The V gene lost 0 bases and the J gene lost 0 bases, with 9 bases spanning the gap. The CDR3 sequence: CASSQDRDPSYNEQFF. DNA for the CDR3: TGCGCCAGCAGCCAAGATCGGGACCCCTCCTACAATGAGCAGTTCTTC.

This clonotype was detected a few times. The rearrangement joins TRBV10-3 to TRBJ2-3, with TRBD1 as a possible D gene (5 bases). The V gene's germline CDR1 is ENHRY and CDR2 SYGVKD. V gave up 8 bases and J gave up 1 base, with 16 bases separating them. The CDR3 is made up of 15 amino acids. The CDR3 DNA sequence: TGTGCCATCGGGCCGATGGGGCGGCGCACAGATACGCAGTATTTT. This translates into CAIGPMGRRTDTQYF.

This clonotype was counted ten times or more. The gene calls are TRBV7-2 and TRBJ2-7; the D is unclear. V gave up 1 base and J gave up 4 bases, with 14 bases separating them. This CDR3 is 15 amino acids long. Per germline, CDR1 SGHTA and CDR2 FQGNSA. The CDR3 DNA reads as TGTGCCAGCAGCTTAGAGGCCGCTAGTCCATACGAGCAGTACTTC. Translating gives CASSLEAASPYEQYF.

The CDR3 region is CASSTIGAATYTF. The DNA for the CDR3 is TGTGCCAGCAGCACCATCGGGGCCGCCACCTACACCTTC. The chain carries TRBV5-6 and TRBJ1-2; possible D gene TRBD1, 5 bases. The V gene's germline CDR1 is SGHDT and CDR2 YYEEEE. CDR3 length: 13 amino acids. Trimming cost V 4 bases and J 10 bases, with 17 bases left between them.

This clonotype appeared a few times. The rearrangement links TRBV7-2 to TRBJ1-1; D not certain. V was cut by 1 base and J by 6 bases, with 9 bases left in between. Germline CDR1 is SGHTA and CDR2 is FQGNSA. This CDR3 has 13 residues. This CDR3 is CASSLGVRAEAFF. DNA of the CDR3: TGTGCCAGCAGCTTAGGGGTTCGCGCTGAAGCTTTCTTT.

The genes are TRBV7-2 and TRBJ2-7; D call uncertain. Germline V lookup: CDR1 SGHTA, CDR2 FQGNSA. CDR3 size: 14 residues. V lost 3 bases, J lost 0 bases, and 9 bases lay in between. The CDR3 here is CASSFGPVSYEQYF. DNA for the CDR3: TGTGCCAGCAGCTTCGGTCCGGTCTCCTACGAGCAGTACTTC.

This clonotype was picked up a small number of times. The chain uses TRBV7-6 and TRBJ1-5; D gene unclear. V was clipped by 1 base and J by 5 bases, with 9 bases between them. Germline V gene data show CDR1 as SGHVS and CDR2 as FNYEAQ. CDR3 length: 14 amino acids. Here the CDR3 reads CASSLGIADQPQHF. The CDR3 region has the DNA TGTGCCAGCAGCTTAGGCATAGCGGATCAGCCCCAGCATTTT.

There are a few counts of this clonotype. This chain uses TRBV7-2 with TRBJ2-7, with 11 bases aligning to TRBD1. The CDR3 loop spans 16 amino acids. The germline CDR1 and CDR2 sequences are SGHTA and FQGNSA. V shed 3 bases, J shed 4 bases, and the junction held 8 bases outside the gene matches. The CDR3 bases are TGTGCCAGCAGCTTCGCCGGGACAGGGGGTAGATACGAGCAGTACTTC. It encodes CASSFAGTGGRYEQYF.

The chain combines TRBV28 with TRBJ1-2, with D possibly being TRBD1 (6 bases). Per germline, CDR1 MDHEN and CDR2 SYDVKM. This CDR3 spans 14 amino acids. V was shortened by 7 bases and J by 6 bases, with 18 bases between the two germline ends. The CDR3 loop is CASTTLQGSNGYTF. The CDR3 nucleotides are TGTGCCAGCACGACGTTACAGGGATCGAATGGCTACACCTTC.

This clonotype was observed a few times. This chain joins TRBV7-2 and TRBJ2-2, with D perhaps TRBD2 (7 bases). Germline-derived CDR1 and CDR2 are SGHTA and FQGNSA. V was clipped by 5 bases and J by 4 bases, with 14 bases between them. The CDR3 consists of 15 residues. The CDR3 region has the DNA TGTGCCAGCAGCCGTAAGGGGGGGAGCACCGGGGAGCTGTTTTTT. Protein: CASSRKGGSTGELFF.

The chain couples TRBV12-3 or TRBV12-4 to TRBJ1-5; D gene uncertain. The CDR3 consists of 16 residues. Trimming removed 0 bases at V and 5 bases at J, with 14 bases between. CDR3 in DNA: TGTGCCAGCAGTTTAGCGCGTTTCGGGTTGGATCAGCCCCAGCATTTT. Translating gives CASSLARFGLDQPQHF.

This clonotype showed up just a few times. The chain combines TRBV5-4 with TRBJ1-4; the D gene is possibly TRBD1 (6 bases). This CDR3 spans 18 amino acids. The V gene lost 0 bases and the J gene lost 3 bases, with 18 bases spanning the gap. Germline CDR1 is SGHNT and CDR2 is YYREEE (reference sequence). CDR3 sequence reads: CASSLVPFRTVSNEKLFF. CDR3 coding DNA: TGTGCCAGCAGCTTGGTGCCCTTCAGGACAGTCTCTAATGAAAAACTGTTTTTT.

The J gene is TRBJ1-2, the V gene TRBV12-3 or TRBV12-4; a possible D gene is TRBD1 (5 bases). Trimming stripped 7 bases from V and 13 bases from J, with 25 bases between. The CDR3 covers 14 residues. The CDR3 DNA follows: TGTGCCAGCAATCCCGGGGGGGATGTGGGGTCTATCACCTTC. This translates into CASNPGGDVGSITF.

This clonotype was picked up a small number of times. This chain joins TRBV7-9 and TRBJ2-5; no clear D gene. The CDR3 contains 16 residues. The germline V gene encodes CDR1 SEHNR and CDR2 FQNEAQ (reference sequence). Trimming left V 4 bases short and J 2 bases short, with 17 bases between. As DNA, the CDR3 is TGTGCCAGCAGCTCACGTGTAGTGGGTAGGCAAGAGACCCAGTACTTC. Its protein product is CASSSRVVGRQETQYF. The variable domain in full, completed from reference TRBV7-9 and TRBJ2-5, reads DTGVSQNPRHKITKRGQNVTFRCDPISEHNRLYWYRQTLGQGPEFLTYFQNEAQLEKSRLLSDRFSAERPKGSFSTLEIQRTEQGDSAMYLCASSSRVVGRQETQYFGPGTRLLVL.

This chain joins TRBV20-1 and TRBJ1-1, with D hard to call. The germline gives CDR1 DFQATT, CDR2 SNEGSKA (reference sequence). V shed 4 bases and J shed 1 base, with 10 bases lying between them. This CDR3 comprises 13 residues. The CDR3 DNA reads TGCAGTGCTATCCACTTCAGGAACACTGAAGCTTTCTTT. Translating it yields CSAIHFRNTEAFF.